These T cell receptor beta chains were read from a single sample in a study of T-cell memory formation after mild COVID-19. TCRdb analysed the 5' RACE reads with MiXCR anew, one entry per CDR3 protein. This table holds hundreds of thousands of distinct CDR3 sequences, 15% to 20% found once. The sample was PBMCs or a T cell subset sorted from them (not recorded which). These receptors were obtained from a young man who had mild COVID-19 (a few samples of this study predate the infection). Cell type and time point are not known. CDR3s include the opening cysteine and the closing phenylalanine or tryptophan. Each record gives: D gene, clone size, V gene, J gene, CDR3 DNA, CDR3 protein. The D gene is left open where the match is weak. Expanded clones are given a class, and other clones once, few, many or no size at all.

D gene: NA
clone size: many
V gene: TRBV10-3
J gene: TRBJ2-1
CDR3 DNA: TGTGCCATCAGTGAGGCAGGAATTTCCTACAATGAGCAGTTCTTC
CDR3 protein: CAISEAGISYNEQFF

D gene: NA
clone size: few
V gene: TRBV21-1
J gene: TRBJ2-1
CDR3 DNA: TGTGCCAGCAGCACACAGGGGGCCCGACAGTTCTTC
CDR3 protein: CASSTQGARQFF

D gene: NA
clone size: NA
V gene: TRBV3-1
J gene: TRBJ2-7
CDR3 DNA: TGTGCCAGCAGCCAAGATTCTAGGGGTGGCGAGCAGTACTTC
CDR3 protein: CASSQDSRGGEQYF

D gene: TRBD2
clone size: NA
V gene: TRBV20-1
J gene: TRBJ2-2
CDR3 DNA: TGCAGTGCCCGAAGAGGCAGCGGGGGGGCCGCCGGGGAGCTGTTTTTT
CDR3 protein: CSARRGSGGAAGELFF

D gene: NA
clone size: many
V gene: TRBV5-1
J gene: TRBJ2-1
CDR3 DNA: TGCGCCAGCAGCTTGAGGGGGGGACTCACCTACAATGAGCAGTTCTTC
CDR3 protein: CASSLRGGLTYNEQFF

D gene: NA
clone size: NA
V gene: TRBV5-6
J gene: TRBJ2-2
CDR3 DNA: TGTGCCAGCAGGACGGGGGGCTACACCGGGGAGCTGTTTTTT
CDR3 protein: CASRTGGYTGELFF

D gene: TRBD1
clone size: NA
V gene: TRBV5-1
J gene: TRBJ1-1
CDR3 DNA: TGCGCCAGCAGCTTGGATGTCAGGGGGCAGAACACTGAAGCTTTCTTT
CDR3 protein: CASSLDVRGQNTEAFF

D gene: TRBD1
clone size: NA
V gene: TRBV28
J gene: TRBJ1-1
CDR3 DNA: TGTGCCAGCAGCACAGGGGGCGCCGAGAACACTGAAGCTTTCTTT
CDR3 protein: CASSTGGAENTEAFF

D gene: TRBD1
clone size: few
V gene: TRBV4-3
J gene: TRBJ2-7
CDR3 DNA: TGCGCCAGCAGCCCGTCCGGGACAGGGAGGACCTACGAGCAGTACTTC
CDR3 protein: CASSPSGTGRTYEQYF

D gene: NA
clone size: NA
V gene: TRBV5-7
J gene: TRBJ2-2
CDR3 DNA: TGTGCCAGCAGATCCGGACAGCGCGCGAACACCGGGGAGCTGTTTTTT
CDR3 protein: CASRSGQRANTGELFF

D gene: NA
clone size: once
V gene: TRBV12-3/TRBV12-4
J gene: TRBJ1-1
CDR3 DNA: TGTGCCAGCAGTTCCCGGACCGCAATGAACACTGAAGCTTTCTTT
CDR3 protein: CASSSRTAMNTEAFF

D gene: TRBD1
clone size: NA
V gene: TRBV9
J gene: TRBJ2-2
CDR3 DNA: TGTGCCAGCAGCGACGGACGACAGGGGGTCATCGGGGAGCTGTTTTTT
CDR3 protein: CASSDGRQGVIGELFF

D gene: NA
clone size: many
V gene: TRBV20-1
J gene: TRBJ1-3
CDR3 DNA: TGCAGTGCTACGGACATCGAATTTACTGGAAACACCATATATTTT
CDR3 protein: CSATDIEFTGNTIYF

D gene: NA
clone size: NA
V gene: TRBV12-3/TRBV12-4
J gene: TRBJ2-7
CDR3 DNA: TGTGCCAGCAATCTTGGTAGGGTAGGCGAGCAGTACTTC
CDR3 protein: CASNLGRVGEQYF

D gene: NA
clone size: NA
V gene: TRBV7-2
J gene: TRBJ1-6
CDR3 DNA: TGTGCCAGCAGCTTATCCTTAGGAGATTCACCCCTCCACTTT
CDR3 protein: CASSLSLGDSPLHF

D gene: TRBD1
clone size: NA
V gene: TRBV7-3
J gene: TRBJ2-2
CDR3 DNA: TGTGCCAGCAGCACAGGGGACACGAACACCGGGGAGCTGTTTTTT
CDR3 protein: CASSTGDTNTGELFF

D gene: NA
clone size: NA
V gene: TRBV4-1
J gene: TRBJ2-7
CDR3 DNA: TGCGCCAGCAGCCAAGATGGCCGGGACCAGTACTTC
CDR3 protein: CASSQDGRDQYF

D gene: TRBD1
clone size: NA
V gene: TRBV5-4
J gene: TRBJ2-2
CDR3 DNA: TGTGCCAGCAGTCCGACAGGGGTCGGCCCGAACACCGGGGAGCTGTTTTTT
CDR3 protein: CASSPTGVGPNTGELFF

D gene: TRBD1
clone size: few
V gene: TRBV20-1
J gene: TRBJ1-5
CDR3 DNA: TGCAGTGCTAGACCCTTAGACAGGGCCCGCAATCAGCCCCAGCATTTT
CDR3 protein: CSARPLDRARNQPQHF

D gene: TRBD2
clone size: few
V gene: TRBV20-1
J gene: TRBJ2-2
CDR3 DNA: TGCAGTGCTAGAGATAGCGGGGGGGCGAACACCGGGGAGCTGTTTTTT
CDR3 protein: CSARDSGGANTGELFF

D gene: NA
clone size: few
V gene: TRBV7-9
J gene: TRBJ1-2
CDR3 DNA: TGTGCCAGCAGGAGGGGGGATGGCTACACCTTC
CDR3 protein: CASRRGDGYTF

D gene: NA
clone size: NA
V gene: TRBV11-3
J gene: TRBJ2-1
CDR3 DNA: TGTGCCAGCAGCTCCAGGGGGGTGAGGGATGAGCAGTTCTTC
CDR3 protein: CASSSRGVRDEQFF

D gene: NA
clone size: NA
V gene: TRBV6-5
J gene: TRBJ1-3
CDR3 DNA: TGTGCCAGCAGAACACCGGGACAAGGCTCTGGAAACACCATATATTTT
CDR3 protein: CASRTPGQGSGNTIYF

D gene: NA
clone size: few
V gene: TRBV12-3/TRBV12-4
J gene: TRBJ2-7
CDR3 DNA: TGTGCCAGCAGTTCGGGCCCTGGAGCGGACAGACGCGAGCAGTACTTC
CDR3 protein: CASSSGPGADRREQYF

D gene: NA
clone size: NA
V gene: TRBV12-5
J gene: TRBJ1-1
CDR3 DNA: TGTGCTAGTGGTTTGGTATTGGGGCTAGGGGCGAACACTGAAGCTTTCTTT
CDR3 protein: CASGLVLGLGANTEAFF

D gene: TRBD1
clone size: NA
V gene: TRBV5-1
J gene: TRBJ2-1
CDR3 DNA: TGCGCCAGCAGCTTGAACAGGGGGACCGACAATGAGCAGTTCTTC
CDR3 protein: CASSLNRGTDNEQFF

D gene: NA
clone size: NA
V gene: TRBV27
J gene: TRBJ2-1
CDR3 DNA: TGTGCCAGCAGTCTGTCGGGATTAAATGAGCAGTTCTTC
CDR3 protein: CASSLSGLNEQFF

D gene: TRBD1
clone size: NA
V gene: TRBV18
J gene: TRBJ2-3
CDR3 DNA: TGTGCCAGCTCACCAGATACGAGGGGGCAGGAAGATACGCAGTATTTT
CDR3 protein: CASSPDTRGQEDTQYF

D gene: NA
clone size: NA
V gene: TRBV6-1
J gene: TRBJ2-5
CDR3 DNA: TGTGCCAGCAGCCACGGCGGTCGGGAGACCCAGTACTTC
CDR3 protein: CASSHGGRETQYF

D gene: NA
clone size: few
V gene: TRBV5-1
J gene: TRBJ2-3
CDR3 DNA: TGCGCCAGCAGCTTGGATGGGTATAGCACAGATACGCAGTATTTT
CDR3 protein: CASSLDGYSTDTQYF

D gene: NA
clone size: few
V gene: TRBV5-1
J gene: TRBJ2-5
CDR3 DNA: TGCGCCAGCAGTCAGGGGTCCATCGGAGAGACCCAGTACTTC
CDR3 protein: CASSQGSIGETQYF

D gene: TRBD1
clone size: NA
V gene: TRBV4-3
J gene: TRBJ1-4
CDR3 DNA: TGCGCCAGCAGCCAATATCAGGGGGCAACTAATGAAAAACTGTTTTTT
CDR3 protein: CASSQYQGATNEKLFF

D gene: NA
clone size: few
V gene: TRBV6-5
J gene: TRBJ2-7
CDR3 DNA: TGTGCCAGCAGACCAGTTGCGGGGCCCTCCTACGAGCAGTACTTC
CDR3 protein: CASRPVAGPSYEQYF

D gene: NA
clone size: NA
V gene: TRBV2
J gene: TRBJ1-2
CDR3 DNA: TGTGCCAGCACCCGGGGAGCTAACTATGGCTACACCTTC
CDR3 protein: CASTRGANYGYTF

D gene: TRBD1
clone size: many
V gene: TRBV11-2
J gene: TRBJ2-3
CDR3 DNA: TGTGCCAGCAGCTCTCCCAGGGGGTTACATACGCAGTATTTT
CDR3 protein: CASSSPRGLHTQYF

D gene: NA
clone size: few
V gene: TRBV21-1
J gene: TRBJ2-1
CDR3 DNA: TGTGCCAGCAGCAGTTTAGGGACTAGCGGGGGTGTGCGGTACAATGAGCAGTTCTTC
CDR3 protein: CASSSLGTSGGVRYNEQFF

D gene: TRBD1
clone size: NA
V gene: TRBV5-1
J gene: TRBJ1-1
CDR3 DNA: TGCGCCAGCAGCTTGGGCCCGACAGGGGCCGAGACTGAAGCTTTCTTT
CDR3 protein: CASSLGPTGAETEAFF

D gene: NA
clone size: few
V gene: TRBV20-1
J gene: TRBJ2-7
CDR3 DNA: TGCAGTGCTAGATCAGGGGTGCGGAACGAGCAGTACTTC
CDR3 protein: CSARSGVRNEQYF

D gene: NA
clone size: NA
V gene: TRBV7-2
J gene: TRBJ1-3
CDR3 DNA: TGTGCCAGCAGCTTACAGGGCGAGGTTCACACCATATATTTT
CDR3 protein: CASSLQGEVHTIYF

D gene: TRBD1
clone size: NA
V gene: TRBV7-3
J gene: TRBJ1-1
CDR3 DNA: TGTGCCAGCAGCTTATCCCGGGACAGGGGGAACACTGAAGCTTTCTTT
CDR3 protein: CASSLSRDRGNTEAFF

D gene: NA
clone size: NA
V gene: TRBV11-2
J gene: TRBJ2-5
CDR3 DNA: TGTGCCAGCAGCTTTAGTACGGGCTTGGAGACCCAGTACTTC
CDR3 protein: CASSFSTGLETQYF

D gene: TRBD1
clone size: few
V gene: TRBV6-2/TRBV6-3
J gene: TRBJ1-6
CDR3 DNA: TGTGCCAGCGGACAGGCGAGGGGGAATAATTCACCCCTCCACTTT
CDR3 protein: CASGQARGNNSPLHF